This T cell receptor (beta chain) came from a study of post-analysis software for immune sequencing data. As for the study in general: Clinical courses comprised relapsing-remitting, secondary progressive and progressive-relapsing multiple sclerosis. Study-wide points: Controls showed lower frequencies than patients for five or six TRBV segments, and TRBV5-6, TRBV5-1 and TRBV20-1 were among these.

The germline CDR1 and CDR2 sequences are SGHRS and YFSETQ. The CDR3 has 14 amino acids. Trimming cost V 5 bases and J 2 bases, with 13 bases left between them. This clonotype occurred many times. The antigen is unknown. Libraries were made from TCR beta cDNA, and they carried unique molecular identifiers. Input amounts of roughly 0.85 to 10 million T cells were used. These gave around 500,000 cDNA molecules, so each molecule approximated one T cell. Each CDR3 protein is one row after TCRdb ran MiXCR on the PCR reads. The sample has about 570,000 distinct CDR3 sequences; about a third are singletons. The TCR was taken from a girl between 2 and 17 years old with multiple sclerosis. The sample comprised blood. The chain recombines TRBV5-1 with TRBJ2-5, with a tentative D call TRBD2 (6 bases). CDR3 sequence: CASSGGTFQETQYF. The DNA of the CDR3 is TGCGCCAGCAGTGGAGGGACCTTTCAAGAGACCCAGTACTTC.